This passage covers 24 T cell receptor beta chains from one sample sequenced in a study of CD8+ T cells in alopecia areata. Treatment denoted: oral pan-JAK inhibitor, 5-10 mg twice daily. After isolation, RNA underwent reverse transcription to generate cDNA as the sequencing template. Repertoires were generated with immunoSEQ multiplex PCR, while TCRdb's copy carries only in-frame clones and drops some. The sample carries 180,000 or so clones, approximately 50% recorded once. Material: CD8+ T cells sorted from blood, obtained between weeks 51 and 54, from a patient treated with tofacitinib. The receptors were gathered from a human donor with alopecia areata.

The rearrangement links TRBV30 to TRBJ2-2; D perhaps matches TRBD2 (5 bases). V dropped 2 bases and J dropped 6 bases, with 10 bases sitting between them. Germline V gives CDR1 GTSNPN, CDR2 SVGIG (reference sequence). The CDR3 spans 13 residues. This chain's CDR3 is CAWSQREAGELFF. DNA of the CDR3: TGTGCCTGGAGTCAACGGGAAGCCGGGGAGCTGTTTTTT.

This clone is a singleton in its sample. The chain is built from TRBV6-1 and TRBJ2-6, with D uncertain. There are 12 residues in the CDR3. The V and J ends lost 7 bases and 2 bases respectively, with 3 bases between them. Per germline, CDR1 MNHNS and CDR2 SASEGT. CDR3 coding DNA: TGTGCCAGCAATACTGGGGCCAACGTCCTGACTTTC. Protein: CASNTGANVLTF.

The chain employs TRBV7-9 and TRBJ2-1; 9 positions match TRBD2. This CDR3 is 16 amino acids long. CDR1 and CDR2 from the germline V gene are SEHNR and FQNEAQ (reference sequence). After removal of 0 bases from V and 2 bases from J, the junction contained 2 bases not matched to a gene. The CDR3 coding sequence is TGTGCCAGCAGCTTAGCGTTAGCGGGGGCCTACAATGAGCAGTTCTTC. Translated, it gives CASSLALAGAYNEQFF. The variable domain in full, with the rest retrieved from reference TRBV7-9 and TRBJ2-1, is DTGVSQNPRHKITKRGQNVTFRCDPISEHNRLYWYRQTLGQGPEFLTYFQNEAQLEKSRLLSDRFSAERPKGSFSTLEIQRTEQGDSAMYLCASSLALAGAYNEQFFGPGTRLTVL.

This chain links TRBV27 with TRBJ2-1; tentative D call: TRBD2 (6 bases). Looked up from germline, CDR1 is MNHEY and CDR2 is SMNVEV (reference sequence). The CDR3 extends over 14 amino acids. The germline V and J ends were trimmed by 5 bases and 6 bases, with 14 bases remaining between them. The CDR3 bases are TGTGCCAGCAGTCTTCTTAATAGCGGCAATGAGCAGTTCTTC. This translates into CASSLLNSGNEQFF.

The gene calls are TRBV18 and TRBJ2-7; 12 bases map to TRBD1. The CDR3 contains 14 residues. The V gene's germline CDR1 is KGHSH and CDR2 LQKENI. Unmatched junction bases numbered 4, after V lost 4 bases and J lost 6 bases. CDR3 residues: CASSRDRGPPEQYF. CDR3 bases: TGTGCCAGCTCACGGGACAGGGGGCCGCCCGAGCAGTACTTC.

The rearrangement links TRBV4-1 to TRBJ2-1; 8 bases match TRBD2. The CDR3 extends over 17 amino acids. Trimming removed 2 bases from V and 7 bases from J; junction bases left unmatched: 13. CDR1 is MGHRA and CDR2 is YSYEKL in the germline V gene. CDR3 coding DNA: TGCGCCAGCAGCCAATCGGAAGGACGGGGGGGCCGGAATGAGCAGTTCTTC. Its protein product is CASSQSEGRGGRNEQFF.

The rearrangement joins TRBV7-9 to TRBJ1-6, with TRBD1 identical over 9 bases. This CDR3 is built from 17 residues. Germline trimming cut 4 bases from V and 7 bases from J; bases unmatched to any gene: 11. Germline V gene data show CDR1 as SEHNR and CDR2 as FQNEAQ (reference sequence). The CDR3 is CASSSPGQGLRNSPLHF. The CDR3 bases are TGTGCCAGCAGCTCACCGGGACAGGGCCTTAGGAATTCACCCCTCCACTTT.

This chain joins TRBV30 and TRBJ1-2; TRBD1 might be the D (5 bases). The CDR3 has 13 amino acids. CDR1 and CDR2 (germline): GTSNPN, SVGIG (reference sequence). Trimming removed 3 bases at V and 6 bases at J, with 14 bases between. Here the CDR3 reads CAWRGTGGDGYTF. Written as DNA, the CDR3 is TGTGCCTGGAGGGGAACAGGAGGGGATGGCTACACCTTC.

This chain links TRBV4-1 with TRBJ2-1; no reliable D call. Trimming cost V 1 base and J 9 bases, with 10 bases left between them. The V gene's germline CDR1 is MGHRA and CDR2 YSYEKL. The CDR3 spans 13 residues. The CDR3 sequence is CASSQAGPFEQFF. The CDR3 bases are TGCGCCAGCAGCCAAGCCGGGCCTTTTGAGCAGTTCTTC.

This clone was found a few times. The chain recombines TRBV10-3 with TRBJ2-6; possible D gene TRBD1, 5 bases. Per the germline V gene, CDR1 is ENHRY and CDR2 is SYGVKD. The CDR3 totals 15 residues. The V end was cut by 10 bases, the J end by 0 bases, with 13 bases between. The CDR3 nucleotides read TGTGCCAGCAGCCCTGACAGCTCTGGGGCCAACGTCCTGACTTTC. It codes for CASSPDSSGANVLTF.

This clone occurred a few times. In nucleotides, the CDR3 is TGTGCCAGCAGAGAAACAGGGGGAGTGGGTCAGCCCCAGCATTTT. Translating it yields CASRETGGVGQPQHF. The chain recombines TRBV6-5 with TRBJ1-5, with 8 bases aligning to TRBD1. CDR3 length equals 15 residues. With V trimmed by 6 bases and J by 6 bases, 10 bases remained unmatched. Germline V gene data show CDR1 as MNHEY and CDR2 as SVGAGI.

The rearrangement links TRBV29-1 to TRBJ2-1; D is perhaps TRBD1 (5 bases). V lost 3 bases and J 1 base, leaving 7 bases between the germline ends. Germline-derived CDR1 and CDR2 are SQVTM and ANQGSEA. The CDR3 consists of 13 residues. This CDR3 is CSVDAGSYNEQFF. In nucleotides, the CDR3 is TGCAGCGTTGATGCAGGGTCCTACAATGAGCAGTTCTTC.

This clone was detected a few times. The rearrangement links TRBV5-1 to TRBJ2-3, with 9 bases identical to TRBD1. CDR1 and CDR2 (germline): SGHRS, YFSETQ. The CDR3 totals 16 residues. The ends lost 1 base at V and 2 bases at J; junction bases unmatched: 5. CDR3 coding DNA: TGCGCCAGCAGCTTGAGGGGACAGGGACCCACAGATACGCAGTATTTT. Translation gives CASSLRGQGPTDTQYF.

The CDR3 DNA is TGCAGCGTTCTCGGACAGGGAGTATACACTGAAGCTTTCTTT. Protein: CSVLGQGVYTEAFF. The chain carries TRBV29-1 and TRBJ1-1; 8 bases map to TRBD1. After removal of 5 bases from V and 3 bases from J, the junction contained 8 bases not matched to a gene. Germline CDR1 SQVTM, CDR2 ANQGSEA. This CDR3 contains 14 residues.

This clone was found a few times. The rearrangement joins TRBV6-5 to TRBJ2-2; D unclear. Deletions cut 6 bases from V and 6 bases from J, with 8 bases between. In germline, CDR1 is MNHEY, CDR2 SVGAGI. This CDR3 has 12 amino acids. CDR3 in amino acids: CASREYPGELFF. In DNA form, the CDR3 reads TGTGCCAGCAGGGAGTATCCCGGGGAGCTGTTTTTT.

This chain uses TRBV7-6 with TRBJ2-2; 11 bases map to TRBD2. CDR1 is SGHVS, CDR2 FNYEAQ, per germline. V lost 3 bases, J lost 2 bases, and 2 bases stayed unmatched. The CDR3 consists of 16 residues. DNA of the CDR3: TGTGCCAGCAGCTTCGGGACTAGCGGAAACACCGGGGAGCTGTTTTTT. Translated, it gives CASSFGTSGNTGELFF.

The V and J genes are TRBV10-3 and TRBJ2-5, with 10 bases that match TRBD1. Germline V gene lookup returns CDR1 ENHRY and CDR2 SYGVKD. The V gene end was trimmed by 4 bases and the J gene end by 5 bases; junction bases not matched to a gene: 4. The CDR3 length is 14 residues. In nucleotides, the CDR3 is TGTGCCATCAGTGCCGGGACAGGGGAGGAGACCCAGTACTTC. It yields the protein CAISAGTGEETQYF.

This clone was counted between two and nine times. The rearrangement joins TRBV7-9 to TRBJ1-4; TRBD1 aligns across 8 bases. This CDR3 contains 16 residues. Germline V gene data show CDR1 as SEHNR and CDR2 as FQNEAQ (reference sequence). V trimming: 5 bases; J trimming: 3 bases; junction bases outside the gene matches: 8. The CDR3 sequence is CASSPDDRGANEKLFF. The CDR3 DNA follows: TGTGCCAGCAGCCCAGACGACAGGGGTGCTAATGAAAAACTGTTTTTT.

The V call is TRBV6-5, the J call TRBJ2-3; D is perhaps TRBD1 or TRBD2 (6 bases each). This CDR3 spans 13 amino acids. V was clipped by 8 bases and J by 6 bases, with 15 bases between them. CDR1 is MNHEY, CDR2 SVGAGI, per germline. The CDR3 region is CASRGPGMDTQYF. The CDR3 DNA reads as TGTGCCAGCCGGGGGCCGGGAATGGATACGCAGTATTTT.

The chain joins TRBV5-1 to TRBJ1-1; 11 bases fit TRBD1. V lost 4 bases to trimming and J lost 5 bases; unmatched junction nucleotides: 7. CDR3 length: 15 residues. Germline CDR1 reads SGHRS; CDR2 reads YFSETQ. CDR3 region: CASSHGDRGRTEAFF. The CDR3 DNA follows: TGCGCCAGCAGCCACGGGGACAGGGGGAGGACTGAAGCTTTCTTT.

The chain carries TRBV27 and TRBJ2-7; 12 bases are a match to TRBD1. With V trimmed by 5 bases and J by 2 bases, 4 bases remained unmatched. The CDR3 covers 15 residues. CDR1 and CDR2 from the germline V gene are MNHEY and SMNVEV (reference sequence). The CDR3: CASSPGTGGPYEQYF. The CDR3 nucleotides are TGTGCCAGCAGTCCTGGGACAGGGGGCCCCTACGAGCAGTACTTC.

In this sample, this clone turned up a few times. The CDR3 DNA follows: TGTGCCAGCAGCCCCCCGGGACAGGGCTACGAGCAGTACTTC. It codes for CASSPPGQGYEQYF. This chain connects TRBV7-9 to TRBJ2-7, with TRBD1 matching 9 bases. The CDR3 length is 14 residues. Trimming at V came to 5 bases and at J to 3 bases, leaving 5 bases not matched to a gene. In germline, CDR1 is SEHNR, CDR2 FQNEAQ (reference sequence). Based on the CDR3 plus reference TRBV7-9 and TRBJ2-7, the full variable domain is DTGVSQNPRHKITKRGQNVTFRCDPISEHNRLYWYRQTLGQGPEFLTYFQNEAQLEKSRLLSDRFSAERPKGSFSTLEIQRTEQGDSAMYLCASSPPGQGYEQYFGPGTRLTVT.

This clone was counted a few times. CDR3 protein: CASSSGLAEQFF. CDR3 bases: TGTGCCAGCAGTTCAGGACTAGCGGAGCAGTTCTTC. The V gene is TRBV6-5, the J gene TRBJ2-1; 9 bases are a match to TRBD2. The length of the CDR3 is 12 residues. The V gene's germline CDR1 is MNHEY and CDR2 SVGAGI. Trimming took 4 bases from V and 10 from J; bases not matched to a gene: 2.

The J gene is TRBJ1-2, the V gene TRBV29-1, with a possible D match to TRBD1 (6 bases). The length of the CDR3 is 14 residues. V shed 0 bases and J shed 2 bases, with 10 bases lying between them. The germline CDR1 and CDR2 sequences are SQVTM and ANQGSEA. The CDR3: CSVEDLTGNYGYTF. DNA of the CDR3: TGCAGCGTTGAAGATCTAACAGGGAACTATGGCTACACCTTC. The whole variable domain, filled in from reference TRBV29-1 and TRBJ1-2, reads SAVISQKPSRDICQRGTSLTIQCQVDSQVTMMFWYRQQPGQSLTLIATANQGSEATYESGFVIDKFPISRPNLTFSTLTVSNMSPEDSSIYLCSVEDLTGNYGYTFGSGTRLTVV.